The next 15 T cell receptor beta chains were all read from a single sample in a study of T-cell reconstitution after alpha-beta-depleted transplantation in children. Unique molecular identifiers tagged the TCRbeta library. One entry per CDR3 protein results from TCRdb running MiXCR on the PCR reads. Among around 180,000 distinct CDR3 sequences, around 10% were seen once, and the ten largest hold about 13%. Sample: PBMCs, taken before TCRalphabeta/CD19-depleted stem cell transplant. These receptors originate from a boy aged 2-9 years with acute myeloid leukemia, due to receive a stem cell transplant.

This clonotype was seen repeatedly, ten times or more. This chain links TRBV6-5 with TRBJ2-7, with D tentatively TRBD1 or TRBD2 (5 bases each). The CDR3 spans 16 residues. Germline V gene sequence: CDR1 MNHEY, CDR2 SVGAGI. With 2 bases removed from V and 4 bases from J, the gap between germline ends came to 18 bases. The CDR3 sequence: CASSYALVRGEYEQYF. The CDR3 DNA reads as TGTGCCAGCAGTTACGCCTTGGTGAGAGGGGAATACGAGCAGTACTTC.

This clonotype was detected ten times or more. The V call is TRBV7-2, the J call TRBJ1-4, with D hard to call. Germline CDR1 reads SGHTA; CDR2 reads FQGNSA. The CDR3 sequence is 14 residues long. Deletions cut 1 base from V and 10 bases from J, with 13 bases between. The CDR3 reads CASSLGQFMGKLFF. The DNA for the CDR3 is TGTGCCAGCAGCTTAGGGCAGTTTATGGGAAAACTGTTTTTT.

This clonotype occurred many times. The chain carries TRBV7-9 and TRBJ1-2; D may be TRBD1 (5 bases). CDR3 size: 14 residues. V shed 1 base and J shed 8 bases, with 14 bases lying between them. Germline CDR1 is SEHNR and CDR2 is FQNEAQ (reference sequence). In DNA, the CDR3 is TGTGCCAGCAGCTTAGTGGGGGGAGTGGAAGGCTACACCTTC. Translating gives CASSLVGGVEGYTF.

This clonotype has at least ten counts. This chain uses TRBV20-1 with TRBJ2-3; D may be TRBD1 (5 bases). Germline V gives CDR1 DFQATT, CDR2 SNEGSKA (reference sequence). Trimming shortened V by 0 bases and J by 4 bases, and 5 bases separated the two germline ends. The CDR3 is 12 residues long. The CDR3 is CSAREGPDTQYF. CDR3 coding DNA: TGCAGTGCTAGAGAGGGGCCAGATACGCAGTATTTT.

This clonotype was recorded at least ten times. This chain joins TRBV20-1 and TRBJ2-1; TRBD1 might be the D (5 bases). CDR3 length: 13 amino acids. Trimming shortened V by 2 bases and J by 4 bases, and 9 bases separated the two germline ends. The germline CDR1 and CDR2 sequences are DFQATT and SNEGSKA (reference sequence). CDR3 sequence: CSARLDSYNEQFF. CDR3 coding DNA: TGCAGTGCTAGATTAGACAGTTACAATGAGCAGTTCTTC.

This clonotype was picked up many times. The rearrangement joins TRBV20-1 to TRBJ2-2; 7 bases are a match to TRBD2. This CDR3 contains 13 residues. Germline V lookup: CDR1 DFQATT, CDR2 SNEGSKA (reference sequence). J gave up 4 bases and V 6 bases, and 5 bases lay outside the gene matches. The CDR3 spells CSAREGSTGELFF. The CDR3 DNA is TGCAGTGCCAGGGAGGGGTCCACCGGGGAGCTGTTTTTT.

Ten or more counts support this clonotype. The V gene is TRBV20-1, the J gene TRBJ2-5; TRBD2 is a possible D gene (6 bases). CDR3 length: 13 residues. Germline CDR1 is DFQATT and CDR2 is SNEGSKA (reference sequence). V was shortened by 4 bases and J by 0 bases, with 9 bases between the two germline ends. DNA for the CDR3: TGCAGTGCTACTAGCGAGTACCAAGAGACCCAGTACTTC. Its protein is CSATSEYQETQYF.

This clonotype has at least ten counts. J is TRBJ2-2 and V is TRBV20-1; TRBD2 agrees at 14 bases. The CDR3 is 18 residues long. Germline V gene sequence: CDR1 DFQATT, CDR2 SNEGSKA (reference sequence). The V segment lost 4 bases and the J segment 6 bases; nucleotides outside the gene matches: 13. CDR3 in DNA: TGCAGTGCTACGTATCAGACTAGCGGGAGGGCCGATCCCGGGGAGCTGTTTTTT. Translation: CSATYQTSGRADPGELFF.

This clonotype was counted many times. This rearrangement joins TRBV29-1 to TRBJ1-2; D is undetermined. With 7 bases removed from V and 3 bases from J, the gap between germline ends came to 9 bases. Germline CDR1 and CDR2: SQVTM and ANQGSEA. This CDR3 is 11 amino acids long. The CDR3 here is CSGVVDYGYTF. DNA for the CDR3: TGCAGCGGGGTCGTAGACTATGGCTACACCTTC.

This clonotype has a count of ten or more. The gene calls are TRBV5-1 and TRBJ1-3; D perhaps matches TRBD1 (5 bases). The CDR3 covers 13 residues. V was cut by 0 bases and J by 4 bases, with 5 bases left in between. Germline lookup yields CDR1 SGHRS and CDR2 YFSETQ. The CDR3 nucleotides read TGCGCCAGCAGCTTGGACAGGGGAAACACCATATATTTT. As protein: CASSLDRGNTIYF.

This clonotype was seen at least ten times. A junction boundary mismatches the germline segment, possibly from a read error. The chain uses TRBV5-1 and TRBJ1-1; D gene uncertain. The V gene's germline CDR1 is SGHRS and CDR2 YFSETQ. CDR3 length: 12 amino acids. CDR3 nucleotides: TGCTCCAGCAGTCACCGGGACACTGAAGCTTTCTTT. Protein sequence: CSSSHRDTEAFF.

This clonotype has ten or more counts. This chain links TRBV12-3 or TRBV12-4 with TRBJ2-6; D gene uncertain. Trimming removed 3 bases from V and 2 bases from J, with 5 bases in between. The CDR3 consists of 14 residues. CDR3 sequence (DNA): TGTGCCAGCAGTTTCCGGACTGGGGCCAACGTCCTGACTTTC. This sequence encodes CASSFRTGANVLTF.

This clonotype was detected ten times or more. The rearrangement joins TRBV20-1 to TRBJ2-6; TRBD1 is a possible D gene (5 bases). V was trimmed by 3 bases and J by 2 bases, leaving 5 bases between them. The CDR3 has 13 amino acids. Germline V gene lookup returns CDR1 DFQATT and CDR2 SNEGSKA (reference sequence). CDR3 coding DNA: TGCAGTGCTAGGGGGCCTGGGGCCAACGTCCTGACTTTC. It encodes CSARGPGANVLTF.

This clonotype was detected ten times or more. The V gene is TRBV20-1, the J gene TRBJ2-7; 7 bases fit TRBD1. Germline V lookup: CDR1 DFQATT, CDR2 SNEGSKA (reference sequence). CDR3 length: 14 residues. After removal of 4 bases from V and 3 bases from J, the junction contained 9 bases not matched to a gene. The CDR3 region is CSAIDRVRVYEQYF. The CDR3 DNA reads TGCAGTGCTATAGACAGGGTTAGGGTCTACGAGCAGTACTTC.

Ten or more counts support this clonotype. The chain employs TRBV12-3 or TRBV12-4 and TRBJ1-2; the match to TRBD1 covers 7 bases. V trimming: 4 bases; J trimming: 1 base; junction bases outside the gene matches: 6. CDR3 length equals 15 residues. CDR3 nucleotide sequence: TGTGCCAGCAGTTCAACCGGACAGGTTAACTATGGCTACACCTTC. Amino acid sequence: CASSSTGQVNYGYTF.